This entry lists 6 T cell receptor beta chains sequenced from one sample in a study of blood T cell repertoires in COVID-19. The table came from immunoSEQ multiplex PCR; TCRdb's copy has only in-frame clones and leaves some out. The repertoire includes under 150,000 clones, 85% of them detected once, and more than 5% sits in the top ten. Sequencing was carried out using PBMCs or T cells enriched from blood (not recorded which). The source of these receptors is a woman aged 40 to 55 who had recovered from COVID-19.

This clone was observed a handful of times. V is TRBV29-1 and J is TRBJ1-2, with D uncertain. The CDR3 consists of 11 residues. Looked up from germline, CDR1 is SQVTM and CDR2 is ANQGSEA. V was clipped by 4 bases and J by 8 bases, with 11 bases between them. The CDR3 DNA sequence: TGCAGCGTTGGTAGCAGCGAAGGCTACACCTTC. This translates into CSVGSSEGYTF. The variable domain in full, completed from reference TRBV29-1 and TRBJ1-2, reads SAVISQKPSRDICQRGTSLTIQCQVDSQVTMMFWYRQQPGQSLTLIATANQGSEATYESGFVIDKFPISRPNLTFSTLTVSNMSPEDSSIYLCSVGSSEGYTFGSGTRLTVV.

The genes are TRBV5-8 and TRBJ1-3; 7 nucleotides agree with TRBD1. The CDR3 loop spans 15 amino acids. J gave up 0 bases and V 4 bases, and 4 bases lay outside the gene matches. Germline V lookup: CDR1 SGHTS, CDR2 YDEGEE. DNA for the CDR3: TGTGCCAGCAGCAAGGGACAGCACTCTGGAAACACCATATATTTT. Translation: CASSKGQHSGNTIYF.

The chain links TRBV7-9 to TRBJ1-4; maybe TRBD1 (5 bases). The germline CDR1 and CDR2 sequences are SEHNR and FQNEAQ (reference sequence). The CDR3 sequence is 14 residues long. Trimming left V 0 bases short and J 4 bases short, with 6 bases between. CDR3 region: CASSLATDNEKLFF. The DNA for the CDR3 is TGTGCCAGCAGCTTAGCGACAGATAATGAAAAACTGTTTTTT. Together with reference TRBV7-9 and TRBJ1-4, the CDR3 gives the full variable domain: DTGVSQNPRHKITKRGQNVTFRCDPISEHNRLYWYRQTLGQGPEFLTYFQNEAQLEKSRLLSDRFSAERPKGSFSTLEIQRTEQGDSAMYLCASSLATDNEKLFFGSGTQLSVL.

V is TRBV9 and J is TRBJ1-2, with 9 bases identical to TRBD1. Germline lookup yields CDR1 SGDLS and CDR2 YYNGEE. The CDR3 contains 14 residues. The trim removed 3 bases at V and 5 bases at J, leaving 5 bases unmatched. The CDR3 sequence: CASSGGTGRYGYTF. Written as DNA, the CDR3 is TGTGCCAGCAGCGGCGGGACAGGGCGGTATGGCTACACCTTC.

V usage is TRBV10-3 and J usage is TRBJ2-1; tentatively, D is TRBD2 (7 bases). The CDR3 runs to 16 residues. V shed 0 bases and J shed 7 bases, with 16 bases lying between them. Germline lookup yields CDR1 ENHRY and CDR2 SYGVKD. CDR3 region: CAISESDRGAGNEQFF. DNA of the CDR3: TGTGCCATCAGTGAGTCGGATCGGGGGGCGGGGAATGAGCAGTTCTTC.

This clone was observed a single time. This chain links TRBV7-8 with TRBJ2-7; TRBD1 matches at 9 bases. V lost 5 bases and J lost 1; bases outside the gene matches: 6. Germline values: CDR1 SGHVS, CDR2 FQNEAQ. This CDR3 has 15 residues. CDR3 region: CASSRSGTGSYEQYF. As DNA, the CDR3 is TGTGCCAGCAGCCGATCCGGGACAGGGTCCTACGAGCAGTACTTC.